The entry below gives a single TCR beta chain sequence along with its context. Its antigen is undetermined. Given a much more abundant clone one base away, this may be a read error. This sample was taken from a study of regulatory T cells in long-lasting Graves disease. Study in general: Positivity for TSH receptor antibodies plus over 5 years of antithyroid drugs meant persistent Graves' disease.

CDR3-region Arm-PCR and iRepertoire HTBI primers produced the TCR beta libraries. Original methodology: The identification of 60 or so TRBV and approximately 15 TRBJ segments was made across samples. TCRdb called the multiplex PCR reads again in MiXCR, with one record for every CDR3 protein. The V and J calls were not made by the authors but by TCRdb's processing. The data show under 450,000 distinct CDR3 sequences, 23% seen once. Trimming pared 8 bases from V and 4 bases from J, leaving 23 bases between. CDR1 is SNHLY and CDR2 is FYNNEI in the germline V gene. The CDR3 is 17 residues long. General study points: Persistent disease favored TRBV28, TRBJ1-2 and TRBJ2-5.

As for time point: persistent/refractory GD, antithyroid drugs over 5 years with positive TRAb. PBMC-derived RNA was used for the TCR library. EDTA tubes received approximately 10 milliliters of drawn peripheral blood. This clonotype originated in a female donor with Graves disease. Sequenced here: peripheral blood mononuclear cells (PBMCs), sampled when the disease was refractory, from a patient treated with antithyroid drugs. The chain is built from TRBV2 and TRBJ2-2, with a weak D call TRBD2 (8 bases). In DNA, the CDR3 is TGTGCCAGCTCCCGGACGGGAGGGGGCGTTAGCACCGGGGAGCTGTTTTTT. Translation gives CASSRTGGGVSTGELFF.